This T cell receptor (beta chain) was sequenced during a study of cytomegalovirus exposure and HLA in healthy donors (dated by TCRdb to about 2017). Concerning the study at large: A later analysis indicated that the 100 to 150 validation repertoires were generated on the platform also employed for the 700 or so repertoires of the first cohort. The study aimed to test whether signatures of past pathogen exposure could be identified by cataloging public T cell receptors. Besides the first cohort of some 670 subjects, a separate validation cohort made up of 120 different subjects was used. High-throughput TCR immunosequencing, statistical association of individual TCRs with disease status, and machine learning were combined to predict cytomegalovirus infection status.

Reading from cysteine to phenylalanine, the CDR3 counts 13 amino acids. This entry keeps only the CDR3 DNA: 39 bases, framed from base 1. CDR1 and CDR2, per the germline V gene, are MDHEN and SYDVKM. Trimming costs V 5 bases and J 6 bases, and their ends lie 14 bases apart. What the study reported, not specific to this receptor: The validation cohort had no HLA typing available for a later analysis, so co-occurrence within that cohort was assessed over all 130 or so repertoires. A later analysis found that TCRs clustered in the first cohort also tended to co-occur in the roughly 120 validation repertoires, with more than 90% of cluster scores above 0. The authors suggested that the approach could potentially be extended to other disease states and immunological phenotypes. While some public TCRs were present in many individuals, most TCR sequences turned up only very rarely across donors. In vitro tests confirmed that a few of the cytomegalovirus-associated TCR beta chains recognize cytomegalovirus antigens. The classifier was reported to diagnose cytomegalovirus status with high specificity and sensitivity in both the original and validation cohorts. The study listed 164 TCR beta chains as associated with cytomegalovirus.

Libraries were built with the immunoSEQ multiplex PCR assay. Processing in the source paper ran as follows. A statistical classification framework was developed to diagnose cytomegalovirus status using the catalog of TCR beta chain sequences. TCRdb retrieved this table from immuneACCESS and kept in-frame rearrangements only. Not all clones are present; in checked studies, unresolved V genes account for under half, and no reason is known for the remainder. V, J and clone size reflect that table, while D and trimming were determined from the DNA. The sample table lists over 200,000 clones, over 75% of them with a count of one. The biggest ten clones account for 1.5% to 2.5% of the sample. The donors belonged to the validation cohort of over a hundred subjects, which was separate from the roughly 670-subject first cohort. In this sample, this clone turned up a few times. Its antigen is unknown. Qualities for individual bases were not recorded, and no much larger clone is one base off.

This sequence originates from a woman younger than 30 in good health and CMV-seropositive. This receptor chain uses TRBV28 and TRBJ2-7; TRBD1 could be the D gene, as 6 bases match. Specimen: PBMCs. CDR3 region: CASSASGTIEQYF. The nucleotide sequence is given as TGTGCCAGCAGTGCCTCCGGGACAATCGAGCAGTACTTC.